These 3 T cell receptor beta chains came from one sample sequenced in a study of blood T cell repertoires in COVID-19. Assay: immunoSEQ multiplex PCR; the TCRdb copy retains only in-frame clones and omits some. The table records around 250,000 clones, about 90% of them present only once. Sequencing was carried out using PBMCs or T cells enriched from blood (not recorded which). These receptors were collected from a man aged 45-65 years who had been exposed to COVID-19.

The chain combines TRBV5-1 with TRBJ2-5, with D possibly being TRBD1 (6 bases). The CDR3 covers 15 residues. The V gene lost 2 bases and the J gene lost 0 bases, with 11 bases spanning the gap. The germline V gene encodes CDR1 SGHRS and CDR2 YFSETQ. CDR3 protein: CASSLHRDNQETQYF. The CDR3 DNA sequence: TGCGCCAGCAGCTTACACCGGGACAACCAAGAGACCCAGTACTTC.

This clone was recorded only once. The chain couples TRBV6-5 to TRBJ1-2; weak D call: TRBD1 (6 bases). The CDR3 consists of 15 residues. Trimming left V 0 bases short and J 2 bases short, with 10 bases between. Germline V gene lookup returns CDR1 MNHEY and CDR2 SVGAGI. The DNA of the CDR3 is TGTGCCAGCAGTTACTCAGGGGGACAAAACTATGGCTACACCTTC. It specifies CASSYSGGQNYGYTF.

The genes are TRBV5-1 and TRBJ2-7; D is perhaps TRBD1 (6 bases). With 2 bases removed from V and 5 bases from J, the gap between germline ends came to 8 bases. CDR3 length: 12 residues. CDR1 SGHRS and CDR2 YFSETQ come from the germline V gene. The chain's CDR3 is CASSFNRDEQYF. CDR3 in DNA: TGCGCCAGCAGCTTCAACAGGGACGAGCAGTACTTC.